The 29 T cell receptor beta chains presented below share a single source sample, sequenced in a study of beta chain features in type 1 diabetes. Since all of the isolated RNA was reverse transcribed, expressed TCRB transcripts were what got sequenced. Profiling relied on immunoSEQ multiplex PCR, and the TCRdb table lists in-frame clones only, not all of them. The sample has just over 450,000 clones, 30% seen once. Sequencing input: naive CD4+ T cells from blood. These receptors were collected from a man between 18 and 29 years old in good health.

The chain is built from TRBV7-2 and TRBJ2-1, with 11 bases that match TRBD2. The CDR3 spans 15 residues. Per germline, CDR1 SGHTA and CDR2 FQGNSA. V was clipped by 1 base and J by 10 bases; unmatched bases: 6. The CDR3 DNA sequence: TGTGCCAGCAGCTTAGGGCTAGCGGGAGGAGAGGAGCAGTTCTTC. It codes for CASSLGLAGGEEQFF.

This rearrangement joins TRBV7-9 to TRBJ1-2; the match to TRBD1 covers 8 bases. Per germline, CDR1 SEHNR and CDR2 FQNEAQ (reference sequence). The CDR3 has 14 amino acids. Trimming cost V 2 bases and J 4 bases; bases outside gene matches: 3. CDR3 amino acids: CASSLPDRGYGYTF. The CDR3, as DNA: TGTGCCAGCAGCTTACCCGACAGGGGCTATGGCTACACCTTC.

V gene TRBV13 combines with J gene TRBJ1-2; D call uncertain. The CDR3 has 14 residues. The V gene's germline CDR1 is PRHDT and CDR2 FYEKMQ (reference sequence). V was clipped by 0 bases and J by 1 base, with 6 bases between them. This CDR3 is CASSLGYGNYGYTF. CDR3 nucleotide sequence: TGTGCCAGCAGCTTAGGCTACGGTAACTATGGCTACACCTTC.

This rearrangement joins TRBV6-4 to TRBJ2-1; D may correspond to TRBD1 or TRBD2 (5 bases each). The V gene lost 0 bases and the J gene lost 12 bases, with 12 bases spanning the gap. The CDR3 is 13 residues long. CDR1 is MRHNA and CDR2 is SNTAGT in the germline V gene. CDR3 amino acids: CASSDSSGGRQFF. The DNA of the CDR3 is TGTGCCAGCAGTGACTCGTCTGGGGGAAGGCAGTTCTTC.

The CDR3 nucleotides are TGTGCCAGCAGTCCCGGGACATCGTTCGAGGAAAAACTGTTTTTT. Translation gives CASSPGTSFEEKLFF. The chain recombines TRBV6-6 with TRBJ1-4; D possibly corresponds to TRBD1 (6 bases). This CDR3 contains 15 residues. Germline lookup yields CDR1 MNHNY and CDR2 SVGAGI (reference sequence). Deletions cut 5 bases from V and 8 bases from J, with 18 bases between.

The table lists this clone with a few counts. This rearrangement joins TRBV7-9 to TRBJ2-7, with D possibly TRBD1 on 6 matching bases. Trimming took off 5 bases at V and 0 bases at J, with 14 bases between the two ends. Germline-derived CDR1 and CDR2 are SEHNR and FQNEAQ (reference sequence). The CDR3 is 15 residues long. DNA for the CDR3: TGTGCCAGCAGCAATGACAGGAGGAGCTCCTACGAGCAGTACTTC. Translated, it gives CASSNDRRSSYEQYF.

This clone was found a few times. The chain employs TRBV7-2 and TRBJ2-3, with a tentative D call TRBD2 (5 bases). Deletions cut 4 bases from V and 3 bases from J, with 14 bases between. Germline loops: CDR1 SGHTA, CDR2 FQGNSA. This CDR3 region has 15 residues. The CDR3 sequence is CASSSDGMRTDTQYF. In nucleotides, the CDR3 is TGTGCCAGCAGCTCCGACGGGATGAGGACAGATACGCAGTATTTT. The full variable domain, completed using reference TRBV7-2 and TRBJ2-3, is GAGVSQSPSNKVTEKGKDVELRCDPISGHTALYWYRQSLGQGLEFLIYFQGNSAPDKSGLPSDRFSAERTGGSVSTLTIQRTQQEDSAVYLCASSSDGMRTDTQYFGPGTRLTVL.

The J gene is TRBJ1-2, the V gene TRBV5-6, with a weak D call TRBD1 (6 bases). Trimming took 2 bases from V and 4 from J, leaving 12 bases between them. The CDR3 has 14 residues. CDR1 SGHDT and CDR2 YYEEEE come from the germline V gene. For the CDR3, the DNA is TGTGCCAGCAGCTTTTCAGGGGCGTCCTATGGCTACACCTTC. Its translation is CASSFSGASYGYTF.

This clone was seen a few times. Other DNA sequences in this sample translate to the same CDR3. The chain combines TRBV29-1 with TRBJ2-5; 7 nucleotides align to TRBD1. The CDR3 spans 14 residues. Trimming removed 6 bases from V and 2 bases from J; junction bases left unmatched: 9. Per germline, CDR1 SQVTM and CDR2 ANQGSEA. In DNA form, the CDR3 reads TGCAGCGTGCTCGATGGGACAGCTCAAGAGACCCAGTACTTC. Encoded protein: CSVLDGTAQETQYF. Supplemented by reference TRBV29-1 and TRBJ2-5, the full variable domain reads SAVISQKPSRDICQRGTSLTIQCQVDSQVTMMFWYRQQPGQSLTLIATANQGSEATYESGFVIDKFPISRPNLTFSTLTVSNMSPEDSSIYLCSVLDGTAQETQYFGPGTRLLVL.

This clone was found a few times. V gene TRBV29-1 combines with J gene TRBJ2-7; D unresolved. V was trimmed by 4 bases and J by 5 bases, leaving 18 bases between them. CDR3 length: 14 residues. The germline V gene has CDR1 SQVTM and CDR2 ANQGSEA. The CDR3 region is CSVGYHSISHEQYF. In nucleotides, the CDR3 is TGCAGCGTTGGATACCACAGCATCTCTCACGAGCAGTACTTC.

The chain links TRBV7-3 to TRBJ2-4, with TRBD2 matching 8 bases. Germline loops: CDR1 SGHTA, CDR2 FQGTGA. The CDR3 consists of 15 residues. Trimming cost V 8 bases and J 2 bases; bases outside gene matches: 8. The CDR3, as DNA: TGTGCCAGCGCCCCCGGGGGGGCGACCAAAAACATTCAGTACTTC. Protein: CASAPGGATKNIQYF.

A word on this clone: The sample has other DNA sequences that encode this CDR3 too. The gene calls are TRBV15 and TRBJ2-1; D may be TRBD1 or TRBD2 (5 bases each). Germline CDR1 and CDR2: LNHNV and YYDKDF (reference sequence). Trimming pared 0 bases from V and 3 bases from J, leaving 9 bases between. CDR3 length: 15 residues. CDR3 sequence reads: CATSRDRDGYNEQFF. The CDR3 coding sequence is TGTGCCACCAGCAGAGACAGGGACGGCTACAATGAGCAGTTCTTC.

The J gene is TRBJ2-7, the V gene TRBV27, with 8 bases lining up with TRBD1. The CDR3 runs to 14 residues. With 4 bases clipped from V and 2 bases from J, the junction kept 4 bases outside the gene matches. Germline V gene lookup returns CDR1 MNHEY and CDR2 SMNVEV (reference sequence). The CDR3 loop reads CASSYRDRTYEQYF. The CDR3 bases are TGTGCCAGCAGTTACCGGGACAGGACCTACGAGCAGTACTTC.

This clone was seen only a few times. The V gene is TRBV7-7, the J gene TRBJ2-5, with 9 bases fitting TRBD1. The CDR3 consists of 15 residues. Losses at the gene ends were 4 bases for V and 5 bases for J; bases not matched to a gene: 8. Germline V gene data show CDR1 as SSHAT and CDR2 as FNYEAQ (reference sequence). CDR3 residues: CASSSRTGVWETQYF. The CDR3 bases are TGTGCCAGCAGCTCCCGGACAGGGGTATGGGAGACCCAGTACTTC. Using reference TRBV7-7 and TRBJ2-5 for the parts outside the CDR3, the full variable domain is GAGVSQSPRYKVTKRGQDVTLRCDPISSHATLYWYQQALGQGPEFLTYFNYEAQPDKSGLPSDRFSAERPEGSISTLTIQRTEQRDSAMYRCASSSRTGVWETQYFGPGTRLLVL.

This clone was seen a handful of times. In DNA form, the CDR3 reads TGTGCCAGCAGCTCCAGGGAGGAGTATGAAAAACTGTTTTTT. Translating gives CASSSREEYEKLFF. The rearrangement links TRBV5-4 to TRBJ1-4, with a possible D match to TRBD1 (5 bases). Per the germline V gene, CDR1 is SGHNT and CDR2 is YYREEE (reference sequence). The CDR3 totals 14 residues. Trimming left V 3 bases short and J 6 bases short, with 12 bases between. The variable domain in full, with the rest retrieved from reference TRBV5-4 and TRBJ1-4, is ETGVTQSPTHLIKTRGQQVTLRCSSQSGHNTVSWYQQALGQGPQFIFQYYREEENGRGNFPPRFSGLQFPNYSSELNVNALELDDSALYLCASSSREEYEKLFFGSGTQLSVL.

The chain uses TRBV7-2 and TRBJ1-2; D gene ambiguous. The CDR3 is 12 residues long. The V end lost 7 bases, the J end lost 8 bases, and 14 bases lay between the germline ends. Germline-derived CDR1 and CDR2 are SGHTA and FQGNSA. CDR3 DNA: TGTGCCAGCACCACTTTTCTCGGCGGCTACACCTTC. The encoded protein is CASTTFLGGYTF.

The chain links TRBV7-3 to TRBJ2-6; D remains unclear. This CDR3 spans 15 amino acids. Germline V CDR1 and CDR2: SGHTA, FQGTGA. V was cut by 5 bases and J by 2 bases, with 10 bases left in between. The CDR3 sequence: CASSPQVAGANVLTF. CDR3 DNA sequence: TGTGCCAGCAGCCCCCAGGTTGCTGGGGCCAACGTCCTGACTTTC.

The V call is TRBV28, the J call TRBJ2-1, with a weak D call TRBD2 (5 bases). This CDR3 has 13 residues. The germline CDR1 and CDR2 sequences are MDHEN and SYDVKM. Between the trimmed V and J ends, which lost 8 bases and 0 bases, there was a span of 8 bases. The CDR3 DNA reads as TGTGCCAGCCGAGCGGACTCCTACAATGAGCAGTTCTTC. It yields the protein CASRADSYNEQFF.

This clone has more than one count but fewer than ten. V and J are TRBV4-2 and TRBJ2-5; D is unresolved. Trimming took off 0 bases at V and 3 bases at J, with 8 bases between the two ends. This CDR3 comprises 14 residues. Germline V gives CDR1 LGHNA, CDR2 YNFKEQ. The CDR3: CASSQDLGEETQYF. CDR3 nucleotides: TGTGCCAGCAGCCAAGATTTAGGTGAAGAGACCCAGTACTTC.

CDR3 nucleotide sequence: TGTGCCAGCAGCGTCCTAGCGGGAGCCCCTGGGGAGCAGTTCTTC. Its protein is CASSVLAGAPGEQFF. The chain uses TRBV9 and TRBJ2-1; 10 bases match TRBD2. The CDR3 length is 15 residues. Losses at the gene ends were 2 bases for V and 10 bases for J; bases not matched to a gene: 9. From germline, CDR1 is SGDLS and CDR2 YYNGEE.

This clone was recorded a few times. The V call is TRBV9, the J call TRBJ1-2, with 7 bases lining up with TRBD1. The germline V gene has CDR1 SGDLS and CDR2 YYNGEE. V gave up 2 bases and J gave up 3 bases; unmatched junction bases: 7. The CDR3 has 15 residues. This CDR3 is CASSVGQASDYGYTF. CDR3 nucleotide sequence: TGTGCCAGCAGCGTCGGACAGGCTTCTGACTATGGCTACACCTTC. The variable domain in full, completed from reference TRBV9 and TRBJ1-2, reads DSGVTQTPKHLITATGQRVTLRCSPRSGDLSVYWYQQSLDQGLQFLIQYYNGEERAKGNILERFSAQQFPDLHSELNLSSLELGDSALYFCASSVGQASDYGYTFGSGTRLTVV.

The chain employs TRBV28 and TRBJ2-2; no clear D. This CDR3 contains 11 residues. V was shortened by 7 bases and J by 4 bases, with 4 bases between the two germline ends. The germline V gene encodes CDR1 MDHEN and CDR2 SYDVKM. CDR3 loop: CASTVTGELFF. In nucleotides, the CDR3 is TGTGCCAGCACCGTCACCGGGGAGCTGTTTTTT.

The chain combines TRBV18 with TRBJ2-7; D not certain. Germline-derived CDR1 and CDR2 are KGHSH and LQKENI. V dropped 4 bases and J dropped 1 base, with 5 bases sitting between them. The CDR3 has 12 residues. CDR3 protein: CASSQPSYEQYF. The CDR3 nucleotides read TGTGCCAGCTCACAACCGTCCTACGAGCAGTACTTC.

This clone was seen only a few times. V and J are TRBV5-6 and TRBJ2-7; D possibly corresponds to TRBD2 (6 bases). This CDR3 has 16 amino acids. Trimming removed 0 bases from V and 4 bases from J, with 17 bases in between. CDR1 and CDR2 from the germline V gene are SGHDT and YYEEEE. The CDR3 loop is CASSLGGPGVQYEQYF. Written as DNA, the CDR3 is TGTGCCAGCAGCTTGGGAGGGCCGGGGGTACAATACGAGCAGTACTTC.

The sample holds a few counts of this clone. The V gene is TRBV10-3, the J gene TRBJ2-7; 13 nucleotides align to TRBD2. The CDR3 sequence is 16 residues long. Trimming removed 6 bases from V and 1 base from J; junction bases left unmatched: 6. Germline V gives CDR1 ENHRY, CDR2 SYGVKD. The CDR3 DNA sequence: TGTGCCATCAGAACCGGACTAGCGGGAGCTTCCTACGAGCAGTACTTC. It yields the protein CAIRTGLAGASYEQYF.

This clone appeared a few times. The chain combines TRBV10-3 with TRBJ1-1; D uncertain. The CDR3 is 15 amino acids. Germline V gene data show CDR1 as ENHRY and CDR2 as SYGVKD. V was clipped by 3 bases and J by 0 bases, with 11 bases between them. This CDR3 is CAISDHSGMNTEAFF. In nucleotides, the CDR3 is TGTGCCATCAGTGATCACAGTGGGATGAACACTGAAGCTTTCTTT.

This chain connects TRBV2 to TRBJ2-7; D is undetermined. The germline gives CDR1 SNHLY, CDR2 FYNNEI. Trimming stripped 6 bases from V and 2 bases from J, with 8 bases between. CDR3 length: 12 amino acids. CDR3: CASSSNAYEQYF. The CDR3 DNA follows: TGTGCCAGCAGCTCAAATGCCTACGAGCAGTACTTC.

CDR3 nucleotides: TGCAGCGTTGAGAGGGACAGGGTCCTTACTGAAGCTTTCTTT. This sequence encodes CSVERDRVLTEAFF. The chain uses TRBV29-1 and TRBJ1-1; 9 bases are shared with TRBD1. Germline V CDR1 and CDR2: SQVTM, ANQGSEA. The length of the CDR3 is 14 residues. With V trimmed by 3 bases and J by 5 bases, 7 bases remained unmatched.

CDR3: CSVFEVNEKLFF. CDR3 in DNA: TGCAGCGTTTTCGAAGTGAATGAAAAACTGTTTTTT. J is TRBJ1-4 and V is TRBV29-1; D call uncertain. Germline values: CDR1 SQVTM, CDR2 ANQGSEA. This CDR3 has 12 amino acids. Trimming pared 5 bases from V and 5 bases from J, leaving 9 bases between.